Sequencing of this TCR beta chain was carried out in a study of cytomegalovirus exposure and HLA in healthy donors. Findings and limits, study-wide: V- and J-gene trimming of TCR beta was linked (in a later analysis) to a missense DCLRE1C variant. According to the study, 160 or so TCR beta chains were cytomegalovirus-associated. Among TCR sequences, most were rare, though some public TCRs appeared in many donors. Most likely, a cluster of highly shared sequence variants arose as a sequencing artifact.

The study ran its PCR with 60 Vbeta and 13 Jbeta primers. Assay: immunoSEQ multiplex PCR; the TCRdb copy retains only in-frame clones and omits some. Found here are approximately 180,000 clones; the top ten clones hold 6.5%. As for this clone: Its antigen is currently unknown.

The clonotype originates from a man in his thirties or forties in good health and CMV-seronegative. Sequencing used PBMCs.

The CDR3 region is CASSLQGEGGNTIYF. The CDR3 DNA follows: TGCGCCAGCAGTCTACAGGGGGAGGGTGGAAACACCATATATTTT. This rearrangement joins TRBV5-1 to TRBJ1-3, with 8 bases fitting TRBD1. Germline CDR1 reads SGHRS; CDR2 reads YFSETQ. This CDR3 spans 15 amino acids. Germline trimming cut 5 bases from V and 3 bases from J; bases unmatched to any gene: 7.